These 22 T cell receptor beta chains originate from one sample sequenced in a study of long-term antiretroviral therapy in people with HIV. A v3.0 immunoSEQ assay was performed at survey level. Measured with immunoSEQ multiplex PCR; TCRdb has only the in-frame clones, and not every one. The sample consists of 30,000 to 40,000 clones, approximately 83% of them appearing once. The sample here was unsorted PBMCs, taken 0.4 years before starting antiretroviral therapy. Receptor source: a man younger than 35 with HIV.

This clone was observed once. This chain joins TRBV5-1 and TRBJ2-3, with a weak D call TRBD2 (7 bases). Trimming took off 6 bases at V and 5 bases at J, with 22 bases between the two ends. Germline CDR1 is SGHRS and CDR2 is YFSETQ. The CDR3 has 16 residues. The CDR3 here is CASTPMRGGPQDTQYF. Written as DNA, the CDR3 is TGCGCCAGCACCCCCATGAGGGGGGGCCCTCAAGATACGCAGTATTTT. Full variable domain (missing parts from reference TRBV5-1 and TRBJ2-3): KAGVTQTPRYLIKTRGQQVTLSCSPISGHRSVSWYQQTPGQGLQFLFEYFSETQRNKGNFPGRFSGRQFSNSRSEMNVSTLELGDSALYLCASTPMRGGPQDTQYFGPGTRLTVL.

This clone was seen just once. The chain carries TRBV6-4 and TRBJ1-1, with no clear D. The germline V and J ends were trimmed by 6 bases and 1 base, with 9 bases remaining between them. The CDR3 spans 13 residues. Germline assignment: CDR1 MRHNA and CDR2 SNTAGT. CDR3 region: CASSEVQNTEAFF. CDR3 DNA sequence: TGTGCCAGCAGCGAGGTACAGAACACTGAAGCTTTCTTT.

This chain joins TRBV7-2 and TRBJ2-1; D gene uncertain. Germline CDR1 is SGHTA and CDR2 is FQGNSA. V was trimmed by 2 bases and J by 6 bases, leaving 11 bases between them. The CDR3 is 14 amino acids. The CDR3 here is CASSLRGSSNEQFF. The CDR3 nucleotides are TGTGCCAGCAGCTTACGCGGTAGCTCCAATGAGCAGTTCTTC.

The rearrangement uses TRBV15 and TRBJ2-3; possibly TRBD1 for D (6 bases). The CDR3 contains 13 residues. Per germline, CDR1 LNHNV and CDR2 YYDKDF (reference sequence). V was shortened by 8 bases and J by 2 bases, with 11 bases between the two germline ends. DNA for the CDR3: TGTGCCACCGAGGACAGCCTCACAGATACGCAGTATTTT. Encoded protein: CATEDSLTDTQYF.

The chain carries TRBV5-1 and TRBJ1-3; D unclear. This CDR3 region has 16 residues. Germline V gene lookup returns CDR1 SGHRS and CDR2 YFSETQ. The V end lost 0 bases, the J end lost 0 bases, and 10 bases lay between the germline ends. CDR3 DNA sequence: TGCGCCAGCAGCTTGGAGGTAGGATTCTCTGGAAACACCATATATTTT. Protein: CASSLEVGFSGNTIYF.

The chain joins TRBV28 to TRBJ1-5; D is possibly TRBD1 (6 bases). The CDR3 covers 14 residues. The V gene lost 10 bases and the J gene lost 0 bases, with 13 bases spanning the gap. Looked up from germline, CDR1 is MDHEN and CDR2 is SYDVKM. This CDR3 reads CATAGASSNQPQHF. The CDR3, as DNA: TGTGCCACGGCAGGGGCAAGTAGCAATCAGCCCCAGCATTTT.

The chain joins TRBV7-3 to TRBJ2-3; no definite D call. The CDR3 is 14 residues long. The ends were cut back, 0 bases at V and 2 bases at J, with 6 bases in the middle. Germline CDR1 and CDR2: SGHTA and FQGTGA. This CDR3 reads CASSLTGYTDTQYF. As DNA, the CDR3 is TGTGCCAGCAGCTTAACCGGGTACACAGATACGCAGTATTTT.

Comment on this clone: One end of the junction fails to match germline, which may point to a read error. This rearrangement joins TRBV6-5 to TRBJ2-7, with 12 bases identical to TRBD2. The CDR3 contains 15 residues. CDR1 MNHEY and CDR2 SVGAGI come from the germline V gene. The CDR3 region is CASSKTSGSSHEQYF. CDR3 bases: TGTGCCAGCAGTAAGACTAGCGGGAGCTCCCACGAGCAGTACTTC.

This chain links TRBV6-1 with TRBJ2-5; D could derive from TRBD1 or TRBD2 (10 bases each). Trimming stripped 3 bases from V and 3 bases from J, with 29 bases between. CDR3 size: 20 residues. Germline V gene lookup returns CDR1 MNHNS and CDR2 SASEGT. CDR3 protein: CASSEDRGWLAGVDEETQYF. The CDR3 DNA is TGTGCCAGCAGTGAGGACAGGGGGTGGCTAGCGGGAGTTGATGAAGAGACCCAGTACTTC.

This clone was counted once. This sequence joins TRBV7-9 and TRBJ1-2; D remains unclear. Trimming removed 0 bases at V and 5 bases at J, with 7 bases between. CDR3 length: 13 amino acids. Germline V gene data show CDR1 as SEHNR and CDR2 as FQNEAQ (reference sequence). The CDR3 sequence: CASSLAPIYGYTF. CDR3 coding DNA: TGTGCCAGCAGCTTAGCGCCCATATATGGCTACACCTTC.

CDR3 in DNA: TGTGCTAGTGGTTTGCCACCAGATACGCAGTATTTT. Its protein is CASGLPPDTQYF. This chain joins TRBV12-5 and TRBJ2-3, with D unresolved. The CDR3 is made up of 12 amino acids. The V end was cut by 2 bases, the J end by 4 bases, with 4 bases between. Germline loops: CDR1 LGHNT, CDR2 FRNRAP.

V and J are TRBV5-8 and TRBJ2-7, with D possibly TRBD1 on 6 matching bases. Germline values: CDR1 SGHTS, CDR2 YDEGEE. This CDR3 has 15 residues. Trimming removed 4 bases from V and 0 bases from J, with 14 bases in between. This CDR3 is CASSKTGPLSYEQYF. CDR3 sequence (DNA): TGTGCCAGCAGCAAGACAGGTCCCCTCTCCTACGAGCAGTACTTC.

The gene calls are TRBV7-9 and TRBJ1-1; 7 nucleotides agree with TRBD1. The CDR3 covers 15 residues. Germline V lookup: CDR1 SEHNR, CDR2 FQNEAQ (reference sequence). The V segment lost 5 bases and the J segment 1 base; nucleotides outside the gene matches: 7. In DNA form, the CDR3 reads TGTGCCAGCAGCCCGGACAGGTTACCGAACACTGAAGCTTTCTTT. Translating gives CASSPDRLPNTEAFF.

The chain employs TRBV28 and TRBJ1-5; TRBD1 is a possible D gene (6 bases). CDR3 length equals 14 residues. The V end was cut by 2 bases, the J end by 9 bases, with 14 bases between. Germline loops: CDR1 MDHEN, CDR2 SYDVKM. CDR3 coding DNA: TGTGCCAGCAGTTTAAACCGGGGGCAGGGGCCCCAGCATTTT. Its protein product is CASSLNRGQGPQHF.

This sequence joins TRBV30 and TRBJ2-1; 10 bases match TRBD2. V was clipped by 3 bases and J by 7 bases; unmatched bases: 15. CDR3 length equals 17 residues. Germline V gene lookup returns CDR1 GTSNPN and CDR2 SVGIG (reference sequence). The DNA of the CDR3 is TGTGCCTGGAGGAGGGCTAGCGGGAGACCTCGGGGTAATGAGCAGTTCTTC. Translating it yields CAWRRASGRPRGNEQFF.

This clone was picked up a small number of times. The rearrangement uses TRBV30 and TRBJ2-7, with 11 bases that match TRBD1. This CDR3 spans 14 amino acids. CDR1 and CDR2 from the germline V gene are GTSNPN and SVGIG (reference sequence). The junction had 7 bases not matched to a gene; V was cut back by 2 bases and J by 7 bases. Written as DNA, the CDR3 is TGTGCCTGGAGTACTGGGACAGGGGGGTCTGAGCAGTACTTC. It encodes CAWSTGTGGSEQYF.

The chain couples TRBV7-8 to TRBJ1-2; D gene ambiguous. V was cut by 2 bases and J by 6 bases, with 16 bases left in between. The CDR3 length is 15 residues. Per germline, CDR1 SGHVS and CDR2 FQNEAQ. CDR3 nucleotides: TGTGCCAGCAGCTTATGGACGGAGGTTCGAGATGGCTACACCTTC. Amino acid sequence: CASSLWTEVRDGYTF.

The CDR3 bases are TGCGCCAGCAGAGTATCCCAGGGGGGTGGCTACACCTTC. Its translation: CASRVSQGGGYTF. The rearrangement joins TRBV5-1 to TRBJ1-2; 7 nucleotides line up with TRBD1. This CDR3 spans 13 amino acids. Unmatched junction bases numbered 8, after V lost 5 bases and J lost 7 bases. CDR1 is SGHRS, CDR2 YFSETQ, per germline.

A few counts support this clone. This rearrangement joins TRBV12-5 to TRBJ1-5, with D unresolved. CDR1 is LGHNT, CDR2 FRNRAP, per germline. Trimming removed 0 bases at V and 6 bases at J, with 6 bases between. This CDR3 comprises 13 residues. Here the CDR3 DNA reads TGTGCTAGTGGTTTGGTATTCGGTCAGCCCCAGCATTTT. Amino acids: CASGLVFGQPQHF.

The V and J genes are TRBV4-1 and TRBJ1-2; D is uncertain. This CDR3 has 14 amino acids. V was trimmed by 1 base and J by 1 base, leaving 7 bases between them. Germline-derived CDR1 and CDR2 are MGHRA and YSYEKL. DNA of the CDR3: TGCGCCAGCAGCCAAGTAACAGTTAACTATGGCTACACCTTC. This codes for CASSQVTVNYGYTF.

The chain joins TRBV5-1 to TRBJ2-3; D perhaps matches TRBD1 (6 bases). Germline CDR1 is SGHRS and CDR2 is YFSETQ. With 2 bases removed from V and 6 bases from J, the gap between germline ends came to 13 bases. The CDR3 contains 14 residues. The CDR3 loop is CASSLTGSWDTQYF. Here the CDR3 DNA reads TGCGCCAGCAGCTTAACAGGGAGTTGGGATACGCAGTATTTT.

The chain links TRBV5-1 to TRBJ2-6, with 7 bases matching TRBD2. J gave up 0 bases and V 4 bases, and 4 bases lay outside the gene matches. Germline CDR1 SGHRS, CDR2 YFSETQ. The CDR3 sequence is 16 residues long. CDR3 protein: CASSGGGNSGANVLTF. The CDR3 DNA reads TGCGCCAGCAGCGGGGGGGGGAACTCTGGGGCCAACGTCCTGACTTTC.